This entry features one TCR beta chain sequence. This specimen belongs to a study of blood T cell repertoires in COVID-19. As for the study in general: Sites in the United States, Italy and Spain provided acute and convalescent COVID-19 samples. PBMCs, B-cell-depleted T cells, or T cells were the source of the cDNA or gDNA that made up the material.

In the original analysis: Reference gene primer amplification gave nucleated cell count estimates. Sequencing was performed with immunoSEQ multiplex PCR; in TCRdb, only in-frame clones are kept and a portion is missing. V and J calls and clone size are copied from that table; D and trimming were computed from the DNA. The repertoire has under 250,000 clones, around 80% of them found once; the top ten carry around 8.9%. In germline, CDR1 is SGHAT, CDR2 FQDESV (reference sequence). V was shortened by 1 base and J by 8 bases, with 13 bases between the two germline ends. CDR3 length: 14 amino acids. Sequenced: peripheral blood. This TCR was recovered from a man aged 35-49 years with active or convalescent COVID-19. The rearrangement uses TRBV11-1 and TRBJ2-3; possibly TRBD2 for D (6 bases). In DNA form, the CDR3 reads TGTGCCAGCAGCTTAGGCCTTGGGGGGAGTACGCAGTATTTT. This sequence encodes CASSLGLGGSTQYF.